These 5 T cell receptor beta chains share one sample of origin, sequenced in a study of CD8 T cells in ankylosing spondylitis. TCRdb passed the 5' RACE reads through MiXCR, listing each CDR3 protein once. In the table there are 150,000 to 250,000 distinct CDR3 sequences, 10% to 15% of which are singletons. The sequenced sample consisted of blood, either unsorted or a sorted T cell fraction (not recorded which). The receptors were gathered from a male donor with ankylosing spondylitis or in good health (not recorded which).

The chain is built from TRBV6-1 and TRBJ2-1; D call uncertain. The CDR3 runs 13 residues. V was pared by 10 bases and J by 9 bases, with 19 bases between. The germline V gene has CDR1 MNHNS and CDR2 SASEGT. The CDR3 DNA reads TGTGCCACGAAACCCTCCTCGTGGGCTGAGCAGTTCTTC. Its protein product is CATKPSSWAEQFF.

This clonotype has a handful of counts. The rearrangement links TRBV6-4 to TRBJ2-1, with 13 bases lining up with TRBD2. With V trimmed by 7 bases and J by 10 bases, 13 bases remained unmatched. CDR1 MRHNA and CDR2 SNTAGT come from the germline V gene. The CDR3 has 16 residues. CDR3 residues: CASITGTSGKCREQFF. The CDR3 DNA is TGTGCCAGCATAACTGGGACTAGCGGGAAGTGTCGGGAGCAGTTCTTC.

This clonotype was counted ten times or more. The V call is TRBV12-3 or TRBV12-4, the J call TRBJ2-7; D is uncertain. The CDR3 has 11 residues. Trimming pared 3 bases from V and 5 bases from J, leaving 5 bases between. The CDR3 reads CASSFNNEQYF. The DNA for the CDR3 is TGTGCCAGCAGTTTTAACAACGAGCAGTACTTC.

This clonotype has more than one count but fewer than ten. The rearrangement uses TRBV11-2 and TRBJ1-1; D is ambiguous. Per germline, CDR1 SGHAT and CDR2 FQNNGV. The CDR3 spans 17 residues. The V and J ends lost 0 bases and 0 bases respectively, with 14 bases between them. CDR3 in amino acids: CASSLDLAEPMNTEAFF. The CDR3 DNA follows: TGTGCCAGCAGCTTAGATTTGGCAGAACCCATGAACACTGAAGCTTTCTTT.

This rearrangement joins TRBV20-1 to TRBJ2-2; D perhaps matches TRBD1 (5 bases). This CDR3 is built from 13 residues. Germline CDR1 is DFQATT and CDR2 is SNEGSKA (reference sequence). The V end lost 4 bases, the J end lost 0 bases, and 6 bases lay between the germline ends. The CDR3 sequence is CSAKQANTGELFF. CDR3 DNA sequence: TGCAGTGCTAAACAGGCGAACACCGGGGAGCTGTTTTTT.